The 14 T cell receptor beta chains reported below all come from one sample, sequenced in a study of cytomegalovirus exposure and HLA in healthy donors. This PCR relied on a set of 60 Vbeta primers and 13 Jbeta primers. The protocol was immunoSEQ multiplex PCR, while the TCRdb copy is restricted to in-frame clones and leaves out a portion. The table lists around 33,000 clones, 85% to 95% of them singletons. Material for sequencing was PBMCs. Every receptor here comes from a woman aged 18-35 years in good health and CMV-seronegative.

CDR3: CASSDQGTSYNEQFF. The DNA for the CDR3 is TGTGCCAGCAGCGACCAGGGTACATCCTACAATGAGCAGTTCTTC. The genes are TRBV7-2 and TRBJ2-1; maybe TRBD1 (5 bases). The V gene's germline CDR1 is SGHTA and CDR2 FQGNSA. V was cut by 5 bases and J by 1 base, with 12 bases left in between. This CDR3 is built from 15 residues. Complete variable domain (other parts from reference TRBV7-2 and TRBJ2-1): GAGVSQSPSNKVTEKGKDVELRCDPISGHTALYWYRQSLGQGLEFLIYFQGNSAPDKSGLPSDRFSAERTGGSVSTLTIQRTQQEDSAVYLCASSDQGTSYNEQFFGPGTRLTVL.

The chain joins TRBV2 to TRBJ2-5, with 14 positions matching TRBD2. Germline CDR1 and CDR2: SNHLY and FYNNEI. CDR3 size: 16 residues. V trimming: 5 bases; J trimming: 5 bases; junction bases outside the gene matches: 7. The CDR3 is CASSRGLAGVRETQYF. In nucleotides, the CDR3 is TGTGCCAGCAGTCGGGGACTAGCGGGAGTGAGGGAGACCCAGTACTTC.

This chain joins TRBV6-1 and TRBJ1-5; 9 nucleotides match TRBD1. Germline CDR1 reads MNHNS; CDR2 reads SASEGT. The CDR3 sequence is 17 residues long. The V gene end was trimmed by 4 bases and the J gene end by 0 bases; junction bases not matched to a gene: 7. CDR3 DNA sequence: TGTGCCAGCAGTGTAGGGACAGGGATAGATAGCAATCAGCCCCAGCATTTT. It encodes CASSVGTGIDSNQPQHF.

The chain has TRBV5-1 and TRBJ2-7; the match to TRBD2 covers 8 bases. Germline loops: CDR1 SGHRS, CDR2 YFSETQ. Trimming took 3 bases from V and 6 from J; bases not matched to a gene: 11. The CDR3 runs 15 residues. The CDR3 region has the DNA TGCGCCAGCAGCTCCTTAGCGGGAAAGGCTGGCGAGCAGTACTTC. This translates into CASSSLAGKAGEQYF.

The chain combines TRBV2 with TRBJ2-3; D not resolved. CDR3 length: 17 residues. With 0 bases removed from V and 5 bases from J, the gap between germline ends came to 18 bases. CDR1 and CDR2 (germline): SNHLY, FYNNEI. The CDR3: CASSEALSAGVGDTQYF. CDR3 in DNA: TGTGCCAGCAGTGAAGCCCTTTCAGCCGGAGTGGGAGATACGCAGTATTTT.

This chain joins TRBV11-3 and TRBJ2-7; 8 bases are shared with TRBD2. V was clipped by 5 bases and J by 2 bases; unmatched bases: 8. CDR1 SGHNT and CDR2 YENEEA come from the germline V gene. This CDR3 has 15 amino acids. This chain's CDR3 is CASSRSTAGAYEQYF. DNA for the CDR3: TGTGCCAGCAGCCGATCTACAGCGGGAGCCTACGAGCAGTACTTC.

V is TRBV11-2 and J is TRBJ2-7; TRBD1 aligns across 10 bases. V was pared by 0 bases and J by 6 bases, with 8 bases of the junction left unmatched. The CDR3 is 16 residues long. Germline lookup yields CDR1 SGHAT and CDR2 FQNNGV. CDR3 loop: CASSLEGKGQGPEQYF. The CDR3 DNA reads as TGTGCCAGCAGCTTAGAAGGGAAGGGACAGGGGCCCGAGCAGTACTTC.

The chain links TRBV4-3 to TRBJ2-3; 11 bases align to TRBD2. The CDR3 spans 16 residues. Germline V CDR1 and CDR2: LGHNA, YSLEER. V shed 0 bases and J 7 bases; nucleotides not matched to a gene: 6. The CDR3 region has the DNA TGCGCCAGCAGCCAAGAGATACCTAGCGGGAGGCATACGCAGTATTTT. As protein: CASSQEIPSGRHTQYF.

This clone was seen a single time. The J gene is TRBJ1-1, the V gene TRBV5-4, with D uncertain. The germline V gene encodes CDR1 SGHNT and CDR2 YYREEE (reference sequence). Trimming left V 0 bases short and J 1 base short, with 10 bases between. The CDR3 is 15 residues long. CDR3 bases: TGTGCCAGCAGCTTGGAACAGTTGACGAACACTGAAGCTTTCTTT. Translated: CASSLEQLTNTEAFF.

The CDR3 DNA reads TGTGCCAGCAGCTTTGGGCGACAGGGACGCACAGATACGCAGTATTTT. Its protein product is CASSFGRQGRTDTQYF. The gene calls are TRBV9 and TRBJ2-3; the match to TRBD1 covers 7 bases. The CDR3 runs 16 residues. Per the germline V gene, CDR1 is SGDLS and CDR2 is YYNGEE. V gave up 4 bases and J gave up 1 base; unmatched junction bases: 9.

This chain joins TRBV5-3 and TRBJ1-6, with TRBD1 matching over 7 bases. TRBV5-3 carries the ORF label, with uncertain function. Trimming at V came to 4 bases and at J to 8 bases, leaving 12 bases not matched to a gene. The CDR3 loop spans 16 amino acids. Here the CDR3 reads CARSLTPTGCYSPLHF. CDR3 DNA: TGTGCCAGAAGCCTCACCCCGACAGGGTGTTATTCACCCCTCCACTTT.

This CDR3 is CASSARQGYYGYTF. The DNA of the CDR3 is TGTGCCAGCAGCGCCAGACAGGGCTACTATGGCTACACCTTC. The chain recombines TRBV7-2 with TRBJ1-2; 7 bases align to TRBD1. Trimming removed 5 bases from V and 3 bases from J; junction bases left unmatched: 6. Germline V lookup: CDR1 SGHTA, CDR2 FQGNSA. CDR3 size: 14 residues.

The J gene is TRBJ2-7, the V gene TRBV4-3, with TRBD2 identical over 7 bases. V shed 3 bases, J shed 4 bases, and the junction held 9 bases outside the gene matches. The CDR3 covers 15 residues. Per germline, CDR1 LGHNA and CDR2 YSLEER. The CDR3 sequence is CASSHSASGEYEQYF. The CDR3 coding sequence is TGCGCCAGCAGCCACTCGGCTAGCGGTGAATACGAGCAGTACTTC.

The chain joins TRBV12-1 to TRBJ2-2; TRBD1, the table's D call, lacks a check against the DNA. TRBV12-1 is marked as a pseudogene. The CDR3 loop spans 15 amino acids. DNA of the CDR3: TGTGCCAGCAGCTTAGGGGGACAGGGGTCCGGGGAGCTGTTTTTT. Its protein is CASSLGGQGSGELFF.